The following is a TCR beta chain sequence with its context. No antigen is known for it. Other nucleotide sequences in the sample specify the same CDR3. The data are from a study of shared clonotypes between healthy human individuals. Study outcomes and limitations: A handful of donors showed sharing of roughly 5% of naive CD4 clonotypes. Rarefaction demonstrated incomplete sorted-subset sequencing despite large depth.

Only in-frame clones appear in the TCRdb table, and some are missing; sequencing was by immunoSEQ multiplex PCR. The sample shows around 2.3 million clones, approximately 94% of them seen only once. CDR3 size: 13 residues. CDR1 is SGHTA, CDR2 FQGNSA, per germline. Between the trimmed V and J ends, which lost 2 bases and 2 bases, there was a span of 6 bases. Specimen: naive CD4+ T cells sorted from blood. As to subset: CD45RA+ positively selected. The receptor was isolated from a man between 18 and 35 years old in good health. The chain joins TRBV7-2 to TRBJ1-2, with no clear D. CDR3 loop: CASSLLGNYGYTF. CDR3 bases: TGTGCCAGCAGCTTACTGGGGAACTATGGCTACACCTTC. Full variable domain (missing parts from reference TRBV7-2 and TRBJ1-2): GAGVSQSPSNKVTEKGKDVELRCDPISGHTALYWYRQSLGQGLEFLIYFQGNSAPDKSGLPSDRFSAERTGGSVSTLTIQRTQQEDSAVYLCASSLLGNYGYTFGSGTRLTVV.